A single sample is the source of the 32 T cell receptor beta chains below, sequenced in a study of T cell repertoires in cytomegalovirus infection. TCRdb reanalysed the reads using MiXCR and keeps one entry per CDR3 protein. The sample yields roughly 630,000 distinct CDR3 sequences, 24% seen once. The source material was CD8+ T cells from PBMCs. The source is a human donor in good health (CMV status not recorded). Some clones in this sample may be carry-over from other donors' samples.

This clonotype was detected a few times. The chain carries TRBV10-1 and TRBJ2-1; D gene unclear. CDR1 and CDR2 (germline): WNHNN, SYGVQD (reference sequence). The CDR3 has 14 amino acids. Trimming took off 0 bases at V and 7 bases at J, with 10 bases between the two ends. The CDR3 sequence: CASSESKVSNEQFF. CDR3 in DNA: TGCGCCAGCAGTGAGTCGAAGGTATCGAATGAGCAGTTCTTC.

This clonotype was recorded many times. The CDR3 DNA follows: TGCAGTGCTTCCAGTGGACCCAACGAGCAGTACTTC. This translates into CSASSGPNEQYF. The chain joins TRBV20-1 to TRBJ2-7; D is unresolved. The CDR3 loop spans 12 amino acids. CDR1 and CDR2 (germline): DFQATT, SNEGSKA (reference sequence). V was pared by 5 bases and J by 5 bases, with 13 bases between.

This clonotype was counted a few times. The V call is TRBV27, the J call TRBJ2-5, with D unresolved. There are 15 residues in the CDR3. V lost 3 bases to trimming and J lost 2 bases, with 13 bases between them. In germline, CDR1 is MNHEY, CDR2 SMNVEV (reference sequence). The CDR3 is CASSFLPSLQETQYF. CDR3 bases: TGTGCCAGCAGTTTTCTTCCTAGTTTGCAAGAGACCCAGTACTTC.

This clonotype was observed a handful of times. This chain links TRBV15 with TRBJ1-2, with D possibly being TRBD1 (5 bases). The CDR3 covers 17 residues. The germline V gene encodes CDR1 LNHNV and CDR2 YYDKDF (reference sequence). Trimming left V 3 bases short and J 5 bases short, with 22 bases between. The CDR3 DNA reads as TGTGCCACCAGCAGGTACCGGGACGGCCCCTGGGGGTATGGCTACACCTTC. The encoded protein is CATSRYRDGPWGYGYTF.

The J gene is TRBJ1-5, the V gene TRBV20-1; D perhaps matches TRBD1 (6 bases). Trimming took off 6 bases at V and 2 bases at J, with 11 bases between the two ends. CDR1 and CDR2 from the germline V gene are DFQATT and SNEGSKA (reference sequence). The CDR3 extends over 13 amino acids. The CDR3 loop is CSAPGEGNQPQHF. The CDR3 DNA sequence: TGCAGTGCGCCAGGGGAGGGCAATCAGCCCCAGCATTTT.

This clonotype was seen at least ten times. This chain joins TRBV11-2 and TRBJ2-7; D not resolved. V was pared by 3 bases and J by 0 bases, with 9 bases between. The V gene's germline CDR1 is SGHAT and CDR2 FQNNGV. CDR3 size: 14 residues. The CDR3 is CASSFADNSYEQYV. CDR3 nucleotides: TGTGCCAGCAGCTTCGCTGACAACTCCTACGAGCAGTACGTC.

DNA of the CDR3: TGTGCCAGCAGTTATCGTGGTGGGCGAGGTGAGCAGTACGTC. This gives the protein CASSYRGGRGEQYV. The chain joins TRBV6-1 to TRBJ2-7; D gene ambiguous. Germline CDR1 MNHNS, CDR2 SASEGT. This CDR3 region has 14 residues. Trimming took off 5 bases at V and 7 bases at J, with 18 bases between the two ends.

On this clonotype: A much larger clone lies one base from this, so it may be a read error. The chain recombines TRBV29-1 with TRBJ1-2, with 12 positions matching TRBD1. Germline V gene lookup returns CDR1 SQVTM and CDR2 ANQGSEA. The CDR3 has 15 amino acids. Trimming cost V 1 base and J 8 bases; bases outside gene matches: 8. The CDR3, as DNA: TGCAGCGTTGAAGTCCCCGGGACAGGGGGCGGAGGCTACACCTTC. Protein product: CSVEVPGTGGGGYTF.

V gene TRBV7-3 combines with J gene TRBJ1-1; possible D gene TRBD1, 5 bases. Germline V gene data show CDR1 as SGHTA and CDR2 as FQGTGA. V lost 5 bases, J lost 1 base, and 8 bases lay in between. The CDR3 sequence is 13 residues long. CDR3 nucleotide sequence: TGTGCCAGCAGCGGTGGGGCGAACACTGAAGCTTTCTTT. Amino acid sequence: CASSGGANTEAFF.

J is TRBJ1-4 and V is TRBV7-9; D gene ambiguous. CDR3 length: 16 residues. The germline CDR1 and CDR2 sequences are SEHNR and FQNEAQ (reference sequence). Trimming removed 1 base from V and 7 bases from J, with 16 bases in between. The CDR3 DNA follows: TGTGCCAGCAGCTTAGGATGGCGGCAGGCCGTTGAAAAACTGTTTTTT. It specifies CASSLGWRQAVEKLFF.

The table lists this clonotype with many counts. V is TRBV7-9 and J is TRBJ2-4; TRBD2 matches at 7 bases. The germline gives CDR1 SEHNR, CDR2 FQNEAQ (reference sequence). V shed 5 bases and J 0 bases; nucleotides not matched to a gene: 7. The CDR3 length is 16 residues. The CDR3 loop is CASSADGGIAKNIQYF. The CDR3 region has the DNA TGTGCCAGCAGCGCGGACGGGGGGATAGCCAAAAACATTCAGTACTTC. Based on the CDR3 plus reference TRBV7-9 and TRBJ2-4, the full variable domain is DTGVSQNPRHKITKRGQNVTFRCDPISEHNRLYWYRQTLGQGPEFLTYFQNEAQLEKSRLLSDRFSAERPKGSFSTLEIQRTEQGDSAMYLCASSADGGIAKNIQYFGAGTRLSVL.

Only a few counts were recorded for this clonotype. The rearrangement links TRBV28 to TRBJ2-1; the match to TRBD1 covers 7 bases. The V and J ends lost 4 bases and 10 bases, in that order; junction bases with no gene match: 7. This CDR3 has 13 residues. Germline V CDR1 and CDR2: MDHEN, SYDVKM. CDR3 nucleotide sequence: TGTGCCAGCAGTTCTGGACAGGCCGCCGAGCAGTTCTTC. It is translated as CASSSGQAAEQFF.

This clonotype was detected ten times or more. V and J are TRBV7-9 and TRBJ1-2; D is unclear. The CDR3 contains 18 residues. V shed 1 base and J shed 3 bases, with 21 bases lying between them. CDR1 is SEHNR, CDR2 FQNEAQ, per germline (reference sequence). The DNA of the CDR3 is TGTGCCAGCAGCTTAGGGTTTTTTAGGCGGAAGTTCGACTATGGCTACACCTTC. Amino acid sequence: CASSLGFFRRKFDYGYTF. Full variable domain (outside the CDR3, taken from reference TRBV7-9 and TRBJ1-2): DTGVSQNPRHKITKRGQNVTFRCDPISEHNRLYWYRQTLGQGPEFLTYFQNEAQLEKSRLLSDRFSAERPKGSFSTLEIQRTEQGDSAMYLCASSLGFFRRKFDYGYTFGSGTRLTVV.

In its sample, this clonotype was seen a few times. The chain is built from TRBV7-9 and TRBJ1-1; D is unclear. Trimming stripped 1 base from V and 1 base from J, with 16 bases between. Germline CDR1 and CDR2: SEHNR and FQNEAQ (reference sequence). This CDR3 is built from 17 residues. CDR3 DNA sequence: TGTGCCAGCAGCTTAGTGTCCCGACTGGGTGAGAACACTGAAGCTTTCTTT. Its protein product is CASSLVSRLGENTEAFF. Looking up the rest from reference TRBV7-9 and TRBJ1-1 gives the full variable domain: DTGVSQNPRHKITKRGQNVTFRCDPISEHNRLYWYRQTLGQGPEFLTYFQNEAQLEKSRLLSDRFSAERPKGSFSTLEIQRTEQGDSAMYLCASSLVSRLGENTEAFFGQGTRLTVV.

This clonotype was counted ten times or more. This chain links TRBV7-9 with TRBJ1-5, with D perhaps matching TRBD1 (5 bases). This CDR3 spans 14 amino acids. Germline CDR1 SEHNR, CDR2 FQNEAQ (reference sequence). Between the trimmed V and J ends, which lost 5 bases and 4 bases, there was a span of 12 bases. In DNA form, the CDR3 reads TGTGCCAGCAGCGCCGGGACGGTAAATCAGCCCCAGCATTTT. Amino acid sequence: CASSAGTVNQPQHF.

This clonotype was found a few times. This sequence joins TRBV14 and TRBJ2-2; tentatively, D is TRBD1 (6 bases). The CDR3 has 15 residues. V was cut by 9 bases and J by 0 bases, with 14 bases left in between. Germline V CDR1 and CDR2: SGHDN, FVKESK. The CDR3 DNA sequence: TGTGCCAGGAACCCAGGACAGACGAACACCGGGGAGCTGTTTTTT. Protein sequence: CARNPGQTNTGELFF. The full variable domain, its missing parts supplied by reference TRBV14 and TRBJ2-2, is EAGVTQFPSHSVIEKGQTVTLRCDPISGHDNLYWYRRVMGKEIKFLLHFVKESKQDESGMPNNRFLAERTGGTYSTLKVQPAELEDSGVYFCARNPGQTNTGELFFGEGSRLTVL.

In this sample, this clonotype turned up many times. The rearrangement links TRBV7-2 to TRBJ2-1, with D possibly being TRBD2 (6 bases). This CDR3 has 14 amino acids. Germline V gene lookup returns CDR1 SGHTA and CDR2 FQGNSA. V shed 5 bases and J shed 7 bases, with 15 bases lying between them. CDR3: CASSPPEGRNEQFF. CDR3 in DNA: TGTGCCAGCAGCCCGCCAGAGGGGAGGAATGAGCAGTTCTTC.

This chain connects TRBV7-2 to TRBJ1-1; perhaps TRBD1 as D (5 bases). From germline, CDR1 is SGHTA and CDR2 FQGNSA. V lost 7 bases and J lost 0, with 9 bases in between. This CDR3 contains 13 residues. The CDR3 reads CASNWGVNTEAFF. As DNA, the CDR3 is TGTGCCAGCAACTGGGGGGTGAACACTGAAGCTTTCTTT.

In this sample, this clonotype turned up many times. This rearrangement joins TRBV6-5 to TRBJ1-2, with 10 bases that match TRBD1. Germline CDR1 reads MNHEY; CDR2 reads SVGAGI. V was pared by 6 bases and J by 3 bases, with 13 bases of the junction left unmatched. The length of the CDR3 is 17 residues. The CDR3 region is CASRRPGQGTSHYGYTF. Written as DNA, the CDR3 is TGTGCCAGCAGACGACCGGGACAGGGGACGAGTCACTATGGCTACACCTTC.

This clonotype was detected ten times or more. The chain joins TRBV6-1 to TRBJ1-1; D not certain. V gave up 5 bases and J gave up 8 bases, with 12 bases separating them. The CDR3 totals 12 residues. CDR1 MNHNS and CDR2 SASEGT come from the germline V gene. The CDR3 here is CASSTADGEAFF. The DNA for the CDR3 is TGTGCCAGCAGTACTGCGGACGGGGAAGCTTTCTTT.

V usage is TRBV6-6 and J usage is TRBJ1-1, with D possibly matching TRBD1 (5 bases). Trimming removed 5 bases at V and 1 base at J, with 20 bases between. This CDR3 has 17 amino acids. Germline CDR1 reads MNHNY; CDR2 reads SVGAGI (reference sequence). The chain's CDR3 is CASSKGTNHSPNTEAFF. The CDR3 nucleotides read TGTGCCAGCAGTAAAGGGACTAACCATTCCCCGAACACTGAAGCTTTCTTT.

On this clonotype itself: At one end, the junction sequence differs from germline, possibly due to a read error. J is TRBJ2-1 and V is TRBV29-1, with 8 bases matching TRBD2. Germline V gene data show CDR1 as SQVTM and CDR2 as ANQGSEA. This CDR3 spans 13 amino acids. The CDR3, as DNA: TGCAGCTTTGACGGCGGGGGGCCAATTGAGCAGTTCTTC. Translated, it gives CSFDGGGPIEQFF.

This clonotype was seen a few times. This chain connects TRBV14 to TRBJ2-2, with 11 bases that match TRBD2. This CDR3 spans 18 amino acids. The V segment lost 2 bases and the J segment 3 bases; nucleotides outside the gene matches: 8. Germline-derived CDR1 and CDR2 are SGHDN and FVKESK. The CDR3 DNA reads as TGTGCCAGCAGCCAAACCGGGACTAGCGGTATATACACCGGGGAGCTGTTTTTT. Translation gives CASSQTGTSGIYTGELFF. Together with reference TRBV14 and TRBJ2-2, the CDR3 gives the full variable domain: EAGVTQFPSHSVIEKGQTVTLRCDPISGHDNLYWYRRVMGKEIKFLLHFVKESKQDESGMPNNRFLAERTGGTYSTLKVQPAELEDSGVYFCASSQTGTSGIYTGELFFGEGSRLTVL.

This clonotype was observed a single time. The V call is TRBV6-6, the J call TRBJ1-2, with D hard to call. Germline CDR1 reads MNHNY; CDR2 reads SVGAGI (reference sequence). The CDR3 covers 15 residues. V dropped 2 bases and J dropped 3 bases, with 13 bases sitting between them. The CDR3, as DNA: TGTGCCAGCAGTTACGACCGGGATCGGGACTATGGCTACACCTTC. It encodes CASSYDRDRDYGYTF.

This sequence joins TRBV6-6 and TRBJ2-2, with 7 positions matching TRBD2. CDR1 and CDR2 from the germline V gene are MNHNY and SVGAGI (reference sequence). The CDR3 is made up of 16 amino acids. With 0 bases clipped from V and 4 bases from J, the junction kept 5 bases outside the gene matches. The DNA for the CDR3 is TGTGCCAGCAGTTACTCTACGACTAGCATCACCGGGGAGCTGTTTTTT. It codes for CASSYSTTSITGELFF.

The chain carries TRBV14 and TRBJ2-2; 10 bases align to TRBD2. The CDR3 totals 19 residues. Unmatched junction bases numbered 16, after V lost 4 bases and J lost 5 bases. Per the germline V gene, CDR1 is SGHDN and CDR2 is FVKESK. The CDR3: CASSLMGLAGELETGELFF. The CDR3 nucleotides read TGTGCCAGCAGCCTGATGGGGCTAGCGGGGGAGCTTGAAACCGGGGAGCTGTTTTTT.

The V and J genes are TRBV2 and TRBJ2-1; D unresolved. The CDR3 spans 12 residues. Deletions cut 10 bases from V and 5 bases from J, with 12 bases between. Germline values: CDR1 SNHLY, CDR2 FYNNEI. The CDR3 DNA sequence: TGTGCCATCACACAACCCGACAATGAGCAGTTCTTC. This codes for CAITQPDNEQFF. The variable domain in full, completed from reference TRBV2 and TRBJ2-1, reads EPEVTQTPSHQVTQMGQEVILRCVPISNHLYFYWYRQILGQKVEFLVSFYNNEISEKSEIFDDQFSVERPDGSNFTLKIRSTKLEDSAMYFCAITQPDNEQFFGPGTRLTVL.

This clonotype was picked up a small number of times. V usage is TRBV7-6 and J usage is TRBJ1-2; the D gene is possibly TRBD1 (6 bases). Per the germline V gene, CDR1 is SGHVS and CDR2 is FNYEAQ. Trimming stripped 0 bases from V and 7 bases from J, with 12 bases between. This CDR3 has 14 residues. The CDR3 here is CASSLALQGSGYTF. The CDR3 bases are TGTGCCAGCAGCTTAGCGCTTCAGGGGTCTGGCTACACCTTC.

In this sample, this clonotype turned up many times. The chain couples TRBV7-9 to TRBJ2-6, with 7 positions matching TRBD1. Germline V lookup: CDR1 SEHNR, CDR2 FQNEAQ (reference sequence). This CDR3 comprises 20 residues. Unmatched junction bases numbered 16, after V lost 5 bases and J lost 0 bases. CDR3 DNA sequence: TGTGCCAGCAGCCCCCCAGGGGACCGGGACAGACACTCTGGGGCCAACGTCCTGACTTTC. This encodes CASSPPGDRDRHSGANVLTF.

Only a few counts were recorded for this clonotype. This rearrangement joins TRBV20-1 to TRBJ2-7, with 7 nucleotides matching TRBD1. Germline lookup yields CDR1 DFQATT and CDR2 SNEGSKA (reference sequence). J gave up 2 bases and V 0 bases, and 4 bases lay outside the gene matches. The CDR3 consists of 14 residues. The CDR3: CSARDLQGAYEQYF. For the CDR3, the DNA is TGCAGTGCTAGAGATCTGCAGGGGGCCTACGAGCAGTACTTC.

J is TRBJ2-5 and V is TRBV6-1, with 11 bases matching TRBD2. The CDR3 contains 17 residues. Unmatched junction bases numbered 10, after V lost 5 bases and J lost 2 bases. Germline V gives CDR1 MNHNS, CDR2 SASEGT. CDR3 coding DNA: TGTGCCAGCAGTAGCACTAGCGGGGGCCTGTTGCAAGAGACCCAGTACTTC. Translation gives CASSSTSGGLLQETQYF.

This clonotype occurred a few times. The rearrangement uses TRBV28 and TRBJ2-7; perhaps D is TRBD1 or TRBD2 (6 bases each). The germline V gene has CDR1 MDHEN and CDR2 SYDVKM. This CDR3 contains 14 residues. V lost 2 bases to trimming and J lost 1 base, with 9 bases between them. In nucleotides, the CDR3 is TGTGCCAGCAGTTTAACAGGGAGGTCCTACGAGCAGTACGTC. Protein product: CASSLTGRSYEQYV.